This TCR beta chain was observed in a study of T cell responses to AZD1222 COVID-19 vaccine. Study-level results: The reported proportion of spike-specific TCRs targeting unmutated variant regions was nearly half. The study identified only 6 or 7 AZD1222 recipients as seropositive at baseline. Repertoires in all cases were sampled only once the peak T cell response had passed.

The CDR3 length is 16 residues. Germline loops: CDR1 SGHRS, CDR2 YFSETQ. With V trimmed by 4 bases and J by 4 bases, 10 bases remained unmatched. Note on this clone: Its antigen remains unidentified.

TCRdb keeps only in-frame clones here, not all; method: immunoSEQ multiplex PCR. Here the sample spans about 120,000 clones, about 89% being singletons. The rearrangement uses TRBV5-1 and TRBJ2-7; TRBD2 aligns across 11 bases. Material: peripheral blood, obtained on day 0 of AZD1222 vaccination. This sequence originates from an adult in good health. CDR3 DNA sequence: TGCGCCAGCAGCCCTTGGGCTAGCGGGGGGTCTTACGAGCAGTACTTC. This encodes CASSPWASGGSYEQYF.